This T cell receptor (beta chain) was retrieved from a study of T cell responses to AZD1222 COVID-19 vaccine. Libraries were prepared by immunoSEQ multiplex PCR; TCRdb keeps only in-frame clonotypes and omits some of them. The sample lists about 130,000 clones; approximately 90% were seen once. The V gene's germline CDR1 is MDHEN and CDR2 SYDVKM. The V end lost 1 base, the J end lost 2 bases, and 6 bases lay between the germline ends. The CDR3 contains 15 residues. This clonotype was sampled from an adult in good health. Material: peripheral blood, obtained on day 0 of AZD1222 vaccination. V and J are TRBV28 and TRBJ2-6; a weak D match, TRBD2 (6 bases). CDR3 protein: CASSLSGAGANVLTF. CDR3 DNA: TGTGCCAGCAGTTTATCGGGAGCTGGGGCCAACGTCCTGACTTTC.